These 24 T cell receptor beta chains share one sample of origin, sequenced in a study of identical twins. TCRdb ran MiXCR on the 5' RACE reads and lists one entry per CDR3 protein. Of around 480,000 distinct CDR3 sequences in the sample, approximately 15% are singletons; the top ten hold about 0.97%. The sample was also reused in another study, on yellow fever vaccine responses in identical twins.

Sequencing was done on a sample of CD4+ T cells sorted from blood. The receptors were gathered from a woman under 30 in good health.

This chain links TRBV4-3 with TRBJ2-7; D not certain. The CDR3 totals 15 residues. The V gene's germline CDR1 is LGHNA and CDR2 YSLEER. Trimming removed 0 bases from V and 8 bases from J, with 17 bases in between. CDR3 nucleotides: TGCGCCAGCAGCCAAGATCTGCACTACCTTACGAAGCAGTACTTC. Its translation: CASSQDLHYLTKQYF.

This clonotype was detected only a few times. The J gene is TRBJ1-6, the V gene TRBV28, with a possible D match to TRBD1 (6 bases). The V end lost 5 bases, the J end lost 8 bases, and 10 bases lay between the germline ends. The germline V gene encodes CDR1 MDHEN and CDR2 SYDVKM. This CDR3 spans 13 amino acids. CDR3 nucleotide sequence: TGTGCCAGCAGTAACCCAGGGGATTCACCCCTCCACTTT. Amino acids: CASSNPGDSPLHF.

DNA of the CDR3: TGCAGTGCGCCGACTCCCGGGACAGGGTACTCAGATACGCAGTATTTT. Translating it yields CSAPTPGTGYSDTQYF. V usage is TRBV20-1 and J usage is TRBJ2-3, with TRBD1 matching 9 bases. The CDR3 totals 16 residues. The germline V gene has CDR1 DFQATT and CDR2 SNEGSKA (reference sequence). After removal of 6 bases from V and 4 bases from J, the junction contained 14 bases not matched to a gene.

This clonotype was seen more than once but under ten times. This chain links TRBV18 with TRBJ2-7; D gene ambiguous. The CDR3 is made up of 12 amino acids. Per germline, CDR1 KGHSH and CDR2 LQKENI. V was pared by 3 bases and J by 7 bases, with 10 bases between. CDR3 sequence reads: CASSPGRPEQYF. The CDR3 DNA follows: TGTGCCAGCTCACCCGGCCGTCCAGAGCAGTACTTC.

Only a few counts were recorded for this clonotype. The gene calls are TRBV20-1 and TRBJ2-1; 10 nucleotides agree with TRBD2. Germline V CDR1 and CDR2: DFQATT, SNEGSKA (reference sequence). The CDR3 loop spans 14 amino acids. Unmatched junction bases numbered 4, after V lost 6 bases and J lost 2 bases. The CDR3 coding sequence is TGCAGTGCAACCGGGACTAGCGCCTACAATGAGCAGTTCTTC. It yields the protein CSATGTSAYNEQFF.

The V and J genes are TRBV27 and TRBJ2-3, with TRBD1 as a possible D gene (6 bases). The CDR3 has 12 amino acids. The V gene lost 8 bases and the J gene lost 8 bases, with 14 bases spanning the gap. The germline V gene encodes CDR1 MNHEY and CDR2 SMNVEV (reference sequence). CDR3: CASGNPGATQYF. The CDR3, as DNA: TGTGCCAGCGGGAACCCAGGGGCTACGCAGTATTTT.

The chain is built from TRBV23-1 and TRBJ2-6; D uncertain. TRBV23-1 is annotated as an ORF whose role is uncertain. The V end was cut by 9 bases, the J end by 1 base, with 10 bases between. The CDR3 sequence is 14 residues long. CDR3 region: CASLRVSGANVLTF. CDR3 in DNA: TGCGCCAGTTTAAGGGTGTCTGGGGCCAACGTCCTGACTTTC.

This clonotype was picked up many times. V usage is TRBV6-1 and J usage is TRBJ2-7; no clear D gene. The CDR3 length is 11 residues. Germline-derived CDR1 and CDR2 are MNHNS and SASEGT. Trimming took 9 bases from V and 0 from J, leaving 6 bases between them. Here the CDR3 DNA reads TGTGCCAGTTACGTCTCCTACGAGCAGTACTTC. Its translation: CASYVSYEQYF.

The chain employs TRBV27 and TRBJ2-1; 8 bases align to TRBD1. The ends lost 7 bases at V and 5 bases at J; junction bases unmatched: 10. The CDR3 is made up of 15 amino acids. Looked up from germline, CDR1 is MNHEY and CDR2 is SMNVEV (reference sequence). The CDR3: CASTYGQGRDNEQFF. As DNA, the CDR3 is TGTGCCAGCACCTACGGACAGGGTCGGGACAATGAGCAGTTCTTC.

The table lists this clonotype with many counts. J is TRBJ2-2 and V is TRBV29-1; either TRBD1 or TRBD2 may fit D (5 bases each). Germline values: CDR1 SQVTM, CDR2 ANQGSEA. V lost 2 bases, J lost 3 bases, and 7 bases lay in between. There are 13 residues in the CDR3. The DNA of the CDR3 is TGCAGCGTTGAACAGGGAGACACCGGGGAGCTGTTTTTT. Translating gives CSVEQGDTGELFF.

V usage is TRBV7-9 and J usage is TRBJ1-1, with D perhaps TRBD1 (5 bases). The CDR3 is 13 amino acids. CDR1 SEHNR and CDR2 FQNEAQ come from the germline V gene (reference sequence). V dropped 3 bases and J dropped 4 bases, with 9 bases sitting between them. The CDR3 loop is CASSLDQGTEAFF. CDR3 DNA sequence: TGTGCCAGCAGCTTGGACCAGGGCACTGAAGCTTTCTTT. Using reference TRBV7-9 and TRBJ1-1 for the parts outside the CDR3, the full variable domain is DTGVSQNPRHKITKRGQNVTFRCDPISEHNRLYWYRQTLGQGPEFLTYFQNEAQLEKSRLLSDRFSAERPKGSFSTLEIQRTEQGDSAMYLCASSLDQGTEAFFGQGTRLTVV.

The chain is built from TRBV11-3 and TRBJ2-2, with TRBD1 as a possible D gene (8 bases). This CDR3 is 15 amino acids long. Germline lookup yields CDR1 SGHNT and CDR2 YENEEA. The germline V and J ends were trimmed by 5 bases and 4 bases, with 14 bases remaining between them. The CDR3 is CASSQQGGSTGELFF. DNA of the CDR3: TGTGCCAGCAGCCAACAGGGGGGGAGCACCGGGGAGCTGTTTTTT.

This clonotype was seen a single time. The junction departs from the called germline gene at one end, perhaps through a read error. V gene TRBV20-1 combines with J gene TRBJ2-5; the match to TRBD2 covers 12 bases. The germline V gene has CDR1 DFQATT and CDR2 SNEGSKA (reference sequence). CDR3 length equals 15 residues. This CDR3 is CSAKGLAGYQETLYF. The DNA of the CDR3 is TGCAGTGCCAAGGGACTAGCGGGTTACCAAGAGACCCTGTACTTC.

This clonotype has at least ten counts. The rearrangement uses TRBV4-3 and TRBJ2-1; 11 nucleotides align to TRBD2. The V gene end was trimmed by 3 bases and the J gene end by 5 bases; junction bases not matched to a gene: 9. The CDR3 spans 17 residues. Germline CDR1 LGHNA, CDR2 YSLEER. The CDR3 reads CASSQSVGTSGNNEQFF. The CDR3 DNA reads TGCGCCAGCAGCCAGTCGGTAGGGACTAGCGGTAACAATGAGCAGTTCTTC.

This clonotype was counted ten times or more. This chain connects TRBV12-3 or TRBV12-4 to TRBJ2-5; 7 bases line up with TRBD2. J was trimmed by 5 bases and V by 3 bases; bases with no gene match: 9. CDR3 size: 15 residues. CDR3 nucleotides: TGTGCCAGCAGTTTGGCGGGAGTGTCATGGGAGACCCAGTACTTC. Protein: CASSLAGVSWETQYF.

This clonotype came up a few times. This chain joins TRBV20-1 and TRBJ2-3, with D perhaps being TRBD1 or TRBD2 (5 bases each). V lost 1 base and J 1 base, leaving 18 bases between the germline ends. The CDR3 spans 17 residues. Germline V lookup: CDR1 DFQATT, CDR2 SNEGSKA (reference sequence). For the CDR3, the DNA is TGCAGTGCTAGAGGGGATTTATATCAGGGAGGCACAGATACGCAGTATTTT. Translated: CSARGDLYQGGTDTQYF.

V gene TRBV20-1 combines with J gene TRBJ2-3; D is perhaps TRBD1 (5 bases). V lost 0 bases, J lost 2 bases, and 15 bases lay in between. The CDR3 length is 16 residues. Germline V gene lookup returns CDR1 DFQATT and CDR2 SNEGSKA (reference sequence). CDR3 loop: CSARDIVQAATDTQYF. CDR3 in DNA: TGCAGTGCTAGAGATATAGTACAGGCGGCCACAGATACGCAGTATTTT.

V gene TRBV4-2 combines with J gene TRBJ2-7; 7 bases fit TRBD1. This CDR3 comprises 13 residues. Losses at the gene ends were 5 bases for V and 3 bases for J; bases not matched to a gene: 4. Germline lookup yields CDR1 LGHNA and CDR2 YNFKEQ. CDR3 bases: TGTGCCAGCAGCGACCCAGGGGGCTACGAGCAGTACTTC. Its protein product is CASSDPGGYEQYF.

This clonotype appeared a few times. The gene calls are TRBV5-4 and TRBJ2-7; 9 nucleotides line up with TRBD1. The junction had 3 bases not matched to a gene; V was cut back by 2 bases and J by 0 bases. CDR1 is SGHNT and CDR2 is YYREEE in the germline V gene (reference sequence). The CDR3 has 15 amino acids. This CDR3 is CASSFGTGSSYEQYF. The DNA of the CDR3 is TGTGCCAGCAGCTTCGGGACAGGGAGCTCCTACGAGCAGTACTTC.

The chain joins TRBV9 to TRBJ1-1; no clear D gene. Deletions cut 0 bases from V and 10 bases from J, with 13 bases between. The CDR3 is made up of 13 amino acids. The V gene's germline CDR1 is SGDLS and CDR2 YYNGEE. CDR3 residues: CASSVGKTRAAFF. The CDR3 DNA reads as TGTGCCAGCAGCGTAGGTAAGACGAGGGCAGCTTTCTTT.

The chain couples TRBV28 to TRBJ2-7; D gene ambiguous. The ends were cut back, 5 bases at V and 5 bases at J, with 16 bases in the middle. Germline CDR1 is MDHEN and CDR2 is SYDVKM. The CDR3 contains 14 residues. In DNA form, the CDR3 reads TGTGCCAGCAGTCCACCCACCGTCCGGGACGAGCAGTACTTC. This gives the protein CASSPPTVRDEQYF.

This clonotype was observed at least ten times. The V call is TRBV7-2, the J call TRBJ2-7, with 8 bases that match TRBD1. V lost 7 bases, J lost 2 bases, and 10 bases stayed unmatched. Germline V gene lookup returns CDR1 SGHTA and CDR2 FQGNSA. This CDR3 spans 15 amino acids. The CDR3 here is CASTVGTGSTYEQYF. The DNA for the CDR3 is TGTGCCAGCACCGTTGGGACAGGCTCAACCTACGAGCAGTACTTC.

The V and J genes are TRBV11-2 and TRBJ1-1, with D unclear. This CDR3 has 12 amino acids. Between the trimmed V and J ends, which lost 5 bases and 4 bases, there was a span of 8 bases. The germline V gene has CDR1 SGHAT and CDR2 FQNNGV. The CDR3 region has the DNA TGTGCCAGCAGCCATCCGGGCACTGAAGCTTTCTTT. It codes for CASSHPGTEAFF.

The chain employs TRBV29-1 and TRBJ2-7; 8 bases are a match to TRBD2. This CDR3 contains 11 residues. Germline-derived CDR1 and CDR2 are SQVTM and ANQGSEA. Trimming took 7 bases from V and 6 from J; bases not matched to a gene: 5. The CDR3, as DNA: TGCAGCGCGGGGACTAGAGGCGAGCAGTACTTC. As protein: CSAGTRGEQYF.